The next 31 T cell receptor beta chains were all read from a single sample in a study of T cells in Graves' hyperthyroidism and ophthalmopathy. Amplification of TCR beta CDR3 regions was performed using RNA transcripts as template. A set of HTBI primers served as the primers for a first-round RT-PCR of the TCR CDR3. TCRdb redid the calling of the multiplex PCR reads with MiXCR, one entry per CDR3 protein. The sample lists 550,000 to 650,000 distinct CDR3 sequences; more than 11% were seen once. What was sequenced was blood. These receptors all stem from a woman aged 30 to 39 with Graves' hyperthyroidism that later progressed to Graves' ophthalmopathy.

Of note for this clonotype: It may be a read error: a sequence one base away is much more abundant. The chain joins TRBV11-2 to TRBJ1-5; 8 bases agree with TRBD1. Germline CDR1 and CDR2: SGHAT and FQNNGV. This CDR3 is 19 amino acids long. CDR3 sequence reads: CGSSLVGGTGQGGNQPQHF. In DNA, the CDR3 is TGTGGCAGCAGCTTAGTTGGGGGGACAGGACAAGGTGGTAATCAGCCCCAGCATTTT.

This clonotype occurred many times. The rearrangement links TRBV6-1 to TRBJ1-5; 8 bases are shared with TRBD1. The CDR3 has 15 residues. The V and J ends lost 4 bases and 5 bases, in that order; junction bases with no gene match: 7. Germline CDR1 is MNHNS and CDR2 is SASEGT. CDR3 residues: CASSVAGGIDQPQHF. For the CDR3, the DNA is TGTGCCAGCAGTGTTGCAGGGGGCATCGATCAGCCCCAGCATTTT.

The rearrangement links TRBV30 to TRBJ2-2; D may be TRBD2 (6 bases). CDR1 is GTSNPN, CDR2 SVGIG, per germline (reference sequence). This CDR3 spans 16 amino acids. Deletions cut 4 bases from V and 1 base from J, with 16 bases between. The CDR3 nucleotides are TGTGCCTGGACCTTTACGGGGGTCGGGAACACCGGGGAGCTGTTTTTT. Translated: CAWTFTGVGNTGELFF.

This clonotype was observed at least ten times. This chain joins TRBV12-3 or TRBV12-4 and TRBJ1-2; 8 nucleotides match TRBD1. Trimming removed 6 bases from V and 5 bases from J; junction bases left unmatched: 5. The length of the CDR3 is 13 residues. CDR3 sequence (DNA): TGTGCCAGCAGGGACAGGGAGGATTATGGCTACACCTTC. It encodes CASRDREDYGYTF.

The chain combines TRBV12-3 or TRBV12-4 with TRBJ1-2; a possible D gene is TRBD1 (5 bases). The V end lost 6 bases, the J end lost 2 bases, and 16 bases lay between the germline ends. This CDR3 has 15 residues. DNA of the CDR3: TGTGCCAGCAGCCCCAGTGAGGCAGGGAACTATGGCTACACCTTC. This encodes CASSPSEAGNYGYTF.

This chain uses TRBV29-1 with TRBJ2-1; 9 nucleotides line up with TRBD1. V lost 0 bases to trimming and J lost 8 bases; unmatched junction nucleotides: 8. The CDR3 has 15 residues. Germline lookup yields CDR1 SQVTM and CDR2 ANQGSEA. In DNA, the CDR3 is TGCAGCGTTGAAGAGGGGAGACAGGGGGGCGATGAGCAGTTCTTC. It is translated as CSVEEGRQGGDEQFF.

This chain joins TRBV28 and TRBJ2-3; 10 nucleotides align to TRBD2. The CDR3 contains 16 residues. Germline CDR1 MDHEN, CDR2 SYDVKM. V trimming: 7 bases; J trimming: 8 bases; junction bases outside the gene matches: 15. This chain's CDR3 is CASIERSSGSRGTQYF. CDR3 DNA: TGTGCCAGCATCGAACGGTCTAGCGGGAGTCGGGGTACGCAGTATTTT.

This clonotype was counted at least ten times. As DNA, the CDR3 is TGTGCCAGCAGTGCCGGGACAGGGGACCAAGAGACCCAGTACTTC. Translation gives CASSAGTGDQETQYF. This sequence joins TRBV6-2 or TRBV6-3 and TRBJ2-5, with TRBD1 identical over 10 bases. Germline lookup yields CDR1 MNHEY and CDR2 SVGEGT. The CDR3 has 15 amino acids. The ends lost 5 bases at V and 0 bases at J; junction bases unmatched: 3.

This clonotype was recorded many times. The chain has TRBV30 and TRBJ2-3, with D perhaps TRBD2 (6 bases). The germline V and J ends were trimmed by 8 bases and 4 bases, with 13 bases remaining between them. The CDR3 loop spans 12 amino acids. Germline CDR1 and CDR2: GTSNPN and SVGIG (reference sequence). CDR3 sequence (DNA): TGTGCCGGAGGGGCGTTGGCAGATACGCAGTATTTT. It is translated as CAGGALADTQYF.

This clonotype was observed many times. The chain has TRBV15 and TRBJ2-1, with D possibly TRBD1 on 6 matching bases. Trimming shortened V by 8 bases and J by 4 bases, and 15 bases separated the two germline ends. CDR3 length equals 14 residues. Germline V gene data show CDR1 as LNHNV and CDR2 as YYDKDF (reference sequence). CDR3 sequence reads: CATSDRKGYNEQFF. The CDR3 DNA is TGTGCCACCTCTGACAGGAAAGGGTACAATGAGCAGTTCTTC. Based on the CDR3 plus reference TRBV15 and TRBJ2-1, the full variable domain is DAMVIQNPRYQVTQFGKPVTLSCSQTLNHNVMYWYQQKSSQAPKLLFHYYDKDFNNEADTPDNFQSRRPNTSFCFLDIRSPGLGDTAMYLCATSDRKGYNEQFFGPGTRLTVL.

About this clonotype: This sequence may be a read error, since a much larger clone differs from it by one base. The rearrangement uses TRBV2 and TRBJ2-1; D is unresolved. The end of the DNA fits TRBJ2-7 better, so the J call may be wrong. Per germline, CDR1 SNHLY and CDR2 FYNNEI. The CDR3 extends over 12 amino acids. CDR3 residues: CASMSSYNEQYF. In nucleotides, the CDR3 is TGTGCCAGCATGAGCTCCTACAATGAGCAGTACTTC.

This clonotype appeared many times. The genes are TRBV20-1 and TRBJ1-4, with 8 bases lining up with TRBD1. The CDR3 spans 14 residues. J was trimmed by 3 bases and V by 2 bases; bases with no gene match: 2. Germline CDR1 and CDR2: DFQATT and SNEGSKA (reference sequence). The CDR3 DNA follows: TGCAGTGCTAGACAGGGGGCAGCTAATGAAAAACTGTTTTTT. Translated, it gives CSARQGAANEKLFF.

This clonotype occurred many times. The chain has TRBV6-1 and TRBJ2-7; the D gene is possibly TRBD1 (5 bases). The CDR3 has 14 amino acids. The V end lost 8 bases, the J end lost 0 bases, and 14 bases lay between the germline ends. Germline V gene lookup returns CDR1 MNHNS and CDR2 SASEGT. DNA of the CDR3: TGTGCCAGCCCCGTAGACAGCTTCTCCTACGAGCAGTACTTC. The encoded protein is CASPVDSFSYEQYF.

This clonotype came up a few times. This chain links TRBV7-3 with TRBJ2-6; 10 nucleotides agree with TRBD1. Germline values: CDR1 SGHTA, CDR2 FQGTGA. The V and J ends lost 4 bases and 0 bases, in that order; junction bases with no gene match: 9. This CDR3 has 19 amino acids. CDR3 amino acids: CASSSPRTGGNSGANVLTF. For the CDR3, the DNA is TGTGCCAGCAGCTCCCCTCGGACAGGGGGTAACTCTGGGGCCAACGTCCTGACTTTC.

The chain employs TRBV10-3 and TRBJ2-1, with TRBD1 identical over 7 bases. Germline CDR1 and CDR2: ENHRY and SYGVKD. V was pared by 2 bases and J by 5 bases, with 6 bases of the junction left unmatched. CDR3 length: 15 residues. The CDR3 coding sequence is TGTGCCATCAGTGAGGGGCAGGGGGTGAACAATGAGCAGTTCTTC. Amino acids: CAISEGQGVNNEQFF.

Concerning this clonotype: A much bigger clone sits one base away, suggesting this may be a read error. The V and J genes are TRBV29-1 and TRBJ1-1, with no clear D. The CDR3 extends over 13 amino acids. From germline, CDR1 is SQVTM and CDR2 ANQGSEA. The V and J ends lost 2 bases and 4 bases respectively, with 11 bases between them. CDR3 in amino acids: CSVEFVLSTEAFF. As DNA, the CDR3 is TGCAGCGTTGAATTTGTCTTGAGCACTGAAGCTTTCTTT.

This clonotype was counted at least ten times. V usage is TRBV10-3 and J usage is TRBJ1-2; D ambiguous. There are 15 residues in the CDR3. Germline lookup yields CDR1 ENHRY and CDR2 SYGVKD. Deletions cut 0 bases from V and 2 bases from J, with 10 bases between. The CDR3, as DNA: TGTGCCATCAGTGAGTCTGGTCGAAGGAACTATGGCTACACCTTC. Amino acids: CAISESGRRNYGYTF.

In its sample, this clonotype was seen many times. The rearrangement uses TRBV24-1 and TRBJ2-5; TRBD1 is a possible D gene (7 bases). Germline CDR1 reads KGHDR; CDR2 reads SFDVKD. The CDR3 extends over 16 amino acids. V gave up 0 bases and J gave up 1 base, with 11 bases separating them. CDR3 sequence (DNA): TGTGCCACCAGTGATTTGCGGGGGACAGCCCAAGAGACCCAGTACTTC. Its translation: CATSDLRGTAQETQYF.

In its sample, this clonotype was seen many times. This sequence joins TRBV2 and TRBJ2-1; D is ambiguous. The CDR3 contains 17 residues. Trimming shortened V by 0 bases and J by 5 bases, and 17 bases separated the two germline ends. CDR1 and CDR2 (germline): SNHLY, FYNNEI. The CDR3 DNA follows: TGTGCCAGCAGTGAAGCGCTTGGGCTAGTGGGTCACAATGAGCAGTTCTTC. Translation gives CASSEALGLVGHNEQFF.

This clonotype was observed a handful of times. This chain uses TRBV27 with TRBJ1-1, with 9 bases aligning to TRBD1. J was trimmed by 6 bases and V by 2 bases; bases with no gene match: 4. This CDR3 has 14 amino acids. Germline V gene lookup returns CDR1 MNHEY and CDR2 SMNVEV (reference sequence). CDR3 sequence reads: CASSLDWTGAEAFF. The CDR3 nucleotides are TGTGCCAGCAGTTTAGACTGGACAGGGGCTGAAGCTTTCTTT.

In DNA, the CDR3 is TGTGCCAGTAGTGTCCTCCAGGGAATCTATGGCTACACCTTC. As protein: CASSVLQGIYGYTF. The chain is built from TRBV19 and TRBJ1-2; D may be TRBD1 (5 bases). V lost 5 bases, J lost 4 bases, and 14 bases lay in between. CDR3 size: 14 residues. In germline, CDR1 is LNHDA, CDR2 SQIVND (reference sequence).

This clonotype was seen ten or more times. The chain is built from TRBV11-2 and TRBJ2-3; D gene ambiguous. Between the trimmed V and J ends, which lost 2 bases and 3 bases, there was a span of 15 bases. This CDR3 has 16 residues. Germline V gene sequence: CDR1 SGHAT, CDR2 FQNNGV. CDR3 in amino acids: CASSLWSGRRTDTQYF. The CDR3 nucleotides read TGTGCCAGCAGCTTATGGTCAGGTCGAAGGACAGATACGCAGTATTTT.

This clonotype was counted at least ten times. The V gene is TRBV14, the J gene TRBJ2-1; 7 bases are a match to TRBD2. Per germline, CDR1 SGHDN and CDR2 FVKESK. The CDR3 consists of 16 residues. J gave up 4 bases and V 4 bases, and 10 bases lay outside the gene matches. CDR3 coding DNA: TGTGCCAGCAGCCCCCCGGGAAGCGGGATATACAATGAGCAGTTCTTC. Amino acid sequence: CASSPPGSGIYNEQFF.

This rearrangement joins TRBV29-1 to TRBJ1-2; 7 nucleotides match TRBD1. V was pared by 7 bases and J by 5 bases, with 13 bases of the junction left unmatched. CDR3 length: 14 amino acids. Germline CDR1 is SQVTM and CDR2 is ANQGSEA. CDR3 nucleotides: TGCAGCGACGGGACCGGGACAGCAGGATATGGCTACACCTTC. The encoded protein is CSDGTGTAGYGYTF.

This clonotype was detected ten times or more. V and J are TRBV6-1 and TRBJ2-5; D call uncertain. V lost 0 bases to trimming and J lost 7 bases, with 9 bases between them. The CDR3 sequence is 13 residues long. Germline V gives CDR1 MNHNS, CDR2 SASEGT. The DNA of the CDR3 is TGTGCCAGCAGTGAAGCGGCTCCCCGGACCCAGTACTTC. It translates to CASSEAAPRTQYF.

The chain employs TRBV10-3 and TRBJ2-1; the match to TRBD2 covers 15 bases. Per germline, CDR1 ENHRY and CDR2 SYGVKD. Trimming at V came to 6 bases and at J to 6 bases, leaving 3 bases not matched to a gene. The CDR3 runs to 15 residues. The CDR3: CAIRPGLAGGNEQFF. In DNA form, the CDR3 reads TGTGCCATCAGACCGGGACTAGCGGGAGGCAATGAGCAGTTCTTC.

This clonotype was detected only a few times. The J gene is TRBJ1-5, the V gene TRBV18; the match to TRBD1 covers 10 bases. This CDR3 is 15 amino acids long. With V trimmed by 4 bases and J by 9 bases, 9 bases remained unmatched. Germline CDR1 KGHSH, CDR2 LQKENI. DNA for the CDR3: TGTGCCAGCTCACAATCGCCGGGACAGGGGCTGCCCCAGCATTTT. Protein product: CASSQSPGQGLPQHF.

Note on this clonotype: One base away lies a much larger clone, so this may be a sequencing read error. This likely comes from a read error, as the CDR3 has no conserved phenylalanine or tryptophan at its end. V usage is TRBV11-2 and J usage is TRBJ2-5; 7 bases match TRBD2. The CDR3 extends over 16 amino acids. Trimming took 0 bases from V and 1 from J; bases not matched to a gene: 5. The germline V gene encodes CDR1 SGHAT and CDR2 FQNNGV. In DNA, the CDR3 is TGTGCCAGCAGCTTAGATATCCGGGAGGCCCAAGAGACCCAGTACCTC. It codes for CASSLDIREAQETQYL.

This clonotype turned up a few times. This chain joins TRBV29-1 and TRBJ2-2, with D unclear. The CDR3 consists of 12 residues. CDR1 and CDR2 (germline): SQVTM, ANQGSEA. Trimming shortened V by 7 bases and J by 1 base, and 7 bases separated the two germline ends. The CDR3 loop is CSADENTGELFF. The CDR3 DNA follows: TGCAGCGCCGACGAGAACACCGGGGAGCTGTTTTTT.

This clonotype has at least ten counts. The chain uses TRBV10-3 and TRBJ2-1; no firm D call. The V end was cut by 3 bases, the J end by 5 bases, with 17 bases between. Germline CDR1 ENHRY, CDR2 SYGVKD. The CDR3 has 16 residues. The CDR3 spells CAISDSVGSLNNEQFF. The CDR3 DNA reads TGTGCCATCAGTGATTCGGTGGGATCCCTTAACAATGAGCAGTTCTTC.

This clonotype appeared many times. The chain couples TRBV6-1 to TRBJ2-7; 11 nucleotides align to TRBD2. V lost 6 bases and J lost 0; bases outside the gene matches: 7. CDR3 size: 16 residues. The germline CDR1 and CDR2 sequences are MNHNS and SASEGT. In nucleotides, the CDR3 is TGTGCCAGCAGCTATAGCGGGAGGGGGGTCTCCTACGAGCAGTACTTC. This sequence encodes CASSYSGRGVSYEQYF.